This T cell receptor (beta chain) was sequenced during a study of long-term antiretroviral therapy in people with HIV. This CDR3 spans 16 amino acids. Unmatched junction bases numbered 4, after V lost 0 bases and J lost 2 bases. Germline values: CDR1 SGHNT, CDR2 YYREEE (reference sequence). The authors ran the immunoSEQ assay, v3.0, at survey level. Sequencing aimed to cover about 35,000-50,000 T-cell genomes per sample. Only in-frame clones appear in the TCRdb table, and some are missing; sequencing was by immunoSEQ multiplex PCR. Of tens of thousands of clones listed, over 80% are singletons. The material sequenced was unsorted PBMCs, taken almost 2.9 years after starting antiretroviral therapy. V gene TRBV5-4 combines with J gene TRBJ2-1, with 8 nucleotides matching TRBD1. The source is a man aged 30-40 years with HIV. The CDR3 region has the DNA TGTGCCAGCAGCTTGGGGACAGGGAGCCCCTACAATGAGCAGTTCTTC. It codes for CASSLGTGSPYNEQFF.